The 30 T cell receptor beta chains below come from one sample, sequenced in a study of cytomegalovirus exposure and HLA in healthy donors. A multiplex PCR was run with 60 Vbeta primers and 13 Jbeta primers. Sequenced by immunoSEQ multiplex PCR; TCRdb stores in-frame clones only, minus some. The table shows some 150,000 clones, with 75% to 85% occurring only once. Sequencing input: PBMCs. Receptor source: a male donor in good health and CMV-seronegative.

The gene calls are TRBV5-4 and TRBJ2-3; the D gene is possibly TRBD1 (7 bases). V was pared by 6 bases and J by 0 bases, with 17 bases between. CDR1 and CDR2 from the germline V gene are SGHNT and YYREEE (reference sequence). CDR3 size: 16 residues. CDR3 coding DNA: TGTGCCAGCAACCAGGGGGGCTGGCGTAGCACAGATACGCAGTATTTT. It translates to CASNQGGWRSTDTQYF.

The rearrangement uses TRBV29-1 and TRBJ2-7, with TRBD1 as a possible D gene (6 bases). Germline V gene lookup returns CDR1 SQVTM and CDR2 ANQGSEA. V lost 3 bases to trimming and J lost 0 bases, with 9 bases between them. This CDR3 is 13 amino acids long. The CDR3 spells CSVEAGDSYEQYF. The DNA of the CDR3 is TGCAGCGTTGAGGCAGGGGACTCCTACGAGCAGTACTTC.

V gene TRBV30 combines with J gene TRBJ1-4; D gene uncertain. CDR1 and CDR2 from the germline V gene are GTSNPN and SVGIG (reference sequence). There are 12 residues in the CDR3. V was pared by 3 bases and J by 5 bases, with 7 bases between. This chain's CDR3 is CAWRSQNEKLFF. CDR3 sequence (DNA): TGTGCCTGGAGGTCGCAGAATGAAAAACTGTTTTTT.

The chain combines TRBV9 with TRBJ2-7; 9 nucleotides align to TRBD1. Germline V gene data show CDR1 as SGDLS and CDR2 as YYNGEE. V was pared by 0 bases and J by 7 bases, with 11 bases of the junction left unmatched. The CDR3 runs to 16 residues. CDR3 DNA: TGTGCCAGCAGCGTAGCCTCCGGCGGACAGGGGCGTGAGCAGTACTTC. This encodes CASSVASGGQGREQYF. Full variable domain (outside the CDR3, taken from reference TRBV9 and TRBJ2-7): DSGVTQTPKHLITATGQRVTLRCSPRSGDLSVYWYQQSLDQGLQFLIQYYNGEERAKGNILERFSAQQFPDLHSELNLSSLELGDSALYFCASSVASGGQGREQYFGPGTRLTVT.

V and J are TRBV10-3 and TRBJ2-1; 9 nucleotides agree with TRBD2. The CDR3 contains 14 residues. Looked up from germline, CDR1 is ENHRY and CDR2 is SYGVKD. Trimming took 10 bases from V and 2 from J; bases not matched to a gene: 6. As DNA, the CDR3 is TGTGCCACCATAGCGGGGGACGCCTACAATGAGCAGTTCTTC. Residues: CATIAGDAYNEQFF.

The chain links TRBV5-1 to TRBJ2-1, with 12 bases matching TRBD2. V trimming: 4 bases; J trimming: 4 bases; junction bases outside the gene matches: 6. Germline V lookup: CDR1 SGHRS, CDR2 YFSETQ. This CDR3 contains 16 residues. CDR3 protein: CASSPILAGGYNEQFF. The CDR3, as DNA: TGCGCCAGCAGCCCAATACTAGCGGGGGGTTACAATGAGCAGTTCTTC. The full variable domain, rest sourced from reference TRBV5-1 and TRBJ2-1, is KAGVTQTPRYLIKTRGQQVTLSCSPISGHRSVSWYQQTPGQGLQFLFEYFSETQRNKGNFPGRFSGRQFSNSRSEMNVSTLELGDSALYLCASSPILAGGYNEQFFGPGTRLTVL.

In this sample, this clone turned up once. J is TRBJ2-2 and V is TRBV9, with D maybe TRBD2 (5 bases). V lost 0 bases, J lost 0 bases, and 9 bases lay in between. This CDR3 is built from 16 residues. Germline lookup yields CDR1 SGDLS and CDR2 YYNGEE. DNA of the CDR3: TGTGCCAGCAGCGTAGGGGAGAGTACGAACACCGGGGAGCTGTTTTTT. Translation gives CASSVGESTNTGELFF.

The chain has TRBV29-1 and TRBJ2-4; D remains unclear. V lost 1 base and J 7 bases, leaving 11 bases between the germline ends. Germline CDR1 and CDR2: SQVTM and ANQGSEA. The CDR3 is 13 amino acids. The CDR3: CSVEGLGENIQYF. CDR3 in DNA: TGCAGCGTTGAAGGGCTAGGTGAGAACATTCAGTACTTC.

The V call is TRBV7-2, the J call TRBJ1-4, with 7 bases identical to TRBD1. Trimming cost V 1 base and J 7 bases; bases outside gene matches: 3. This CDR3 region has 14 residues. The V gene's germline CDR1 is SGHTA and CDR2 FQGNSA. The CDR3, as DNA: TGTGCCAGCAGCTTAGACAGGGGCGGTGAAAAACTGTTTTTT. The encoded protein is CASSLDRGGEKLFF.

The rearrangement joins TRBV6-5 to TRBJ1-3; D not certain. Trimming stripped 0 bases from V and 7 bases from J, with 10 bases between. The CDR3 consists of 14 residues. In germline, CDR1 is MNHEY, CDR2 SVGAGI. CDR3 DNA: TGTGCCAGCAGTTACTCGTCGGGGAAGAACACCATATATTTT. It translates to CASSYSSGKNTIYF.

This chain links TRBV9 with TRBJ1-4, with no clear D. The CDR3 length is 14 residues. The germline gives CDR1 SGDLS, CDR2 YYNGEE. V dropped 0 bases and J dropped 5 bases, with 8 bases sitting between them. CDR3 protein: CASSVGGLNEKLFF. CDR3 bases: TGTGCCAGCAGCGTAGGAGGACTAAATGAAAAACTGTTTTTT.

As DNA, the CDR3 is TGTGCCAGCACTCCGCCGGGAGGGGCCTATGGCTACACCTTC. Residues: CASTPPGGAYGYTF. The rearrangement uses TRBV5-4 and TRBJ1-2; D is perhaps TRBD1 (5 bases). Trimming took 6 bases from V and 4 from J, leaving 16 bases between them. In germline, CDR1 is SGHNT, CDR2 YYREEE (reference sequence). The CDR3 runs to 14 residues.

The CDR3 loop is CASSLAQGVPYEQYF. CDR3 sequence (DNA): TGTGCCAGCAGCTTAGCCCAGGGTGTACCCTACGAGCAGTACTTC. V gene TRBV7-6 combines with J gene TRBJ2-7; perhaps TRBD1 as D (5 bases). The CDR3 sequence is 15 residues long. The germline gives CDR1 SGHVS, CDR2 FNYEAQ. V dropped 0 bases and J dropped 2 bases, with 11 bases sitting between them.

CDR3 in amino acids: CASSPAGTGGWSTEAFF. In DNA, the CDR3 is TGTGCCAGCAGCCCCGCCGGGACAGGGGGCTGGAGCACTGAAGCTTTCTTT. This sequence joins TRBV13 and TRBJ1-1; 12 bases line up with TRBD1. The CDR3 runs to 17 residues. Germline values: CDR1 PRHDT, CDR2 FYEKMQ (reference sequence). Germline trimming cut 5 bases from V and 4 bases from J; bases unmatched to any gene: 11.

This rearrangement joins TRBV29-1 to TRBJ2-7; the match to TRBD1 covers 7 bases. The CDR3 totals 13 residues. Germline CDR1 SQVTM, CDR2 ANQGSEA. The trim removed 6 bases at V and 3 bases at J, leaving 8 bases unmatched. This chain's CDR3 is CSVSKGQLYEQYF. The CDR3 DNA reads as TGCAGCGTCTCCAAGGGACAGCTCTACGAGCAGTACTTC.

The chain uses TRBV18 and TRBJ1-3, with D unresolved. Trimming stripped 3 bases from V and 0 bases from J, with 9 bases between. The V gene's germline CDR1 is KGHSH and CDR2 LQKENI. The CDR3 covers 15 residues. This CDR3 reads CASSPWESSGNTIYF. CDR3 sequence (DNA): TGTGCCAGCTCACCCTGGGAGTCCTCTGGAAACACCATATATTTT.

The V and J genes are TRBV10-2 and TRBJ1-1, with 8 bases matching TRBD1. V was pared by 8 bases and J by 5 bases, with 7 bases of the junction left unmatched. CDR1 is WSHSY, CDR2 SAAADI, per germline. The CDR3 extends over 13 amino acids. For the CDR3, the DNA is TGCGCCAGCGTTGGGACAGGTAGAACTGAAGCTTTCTTT. As protein: CASVGTGRTEAFF.

This chain connects TRBV7-2 to TRBJ2-7, with D tentatively TRBD2 (5 bases). The CDR3 consists of 12 residues. Trimming took 5 bases from V and 7 from J, leaving 12 bases between them. Germline CDR1 is SGHTA and CDR2 is FQGNSA. The CDR3 DNA follows: TGTGCCAGCAGCCACCGAAGAGGGGAGCAGTACTTC. Its translation: CASSHRRGEQYF.

V gene TRBV6-5 combines with J gene TRBJ1-6, with D possibly matching TRBD1 (5 bases). Germline V gives CDR1 MNHEY, CDR2 SVGAGI. V dropped 6 bases and J dropped 10 bases, with 13 bases sitting between them. The CDR3 has 13 residues. In nucleotides, the CDR3 is TGTGCCAGCAGAGCAGGGATGAGATCACCCCTCCACTTT. Translating gives CASRAGMRSPLHF.

This rearrangement joins TRBV5-8 to TRBJ2-2; the D is unclear. The CDR3 is 13 amino acids. Germline V lookup: CDR1 SGHTS, CDR2 YDEGEE. V lost 3 bases and J lost 6, with 9 bases in between. The CDR3 loop reads CASSWPPPGELFF. Here the CDR3 DNA reads TGTGCCAGCAGCTGGCCCCCTCCCGGGGAGCTGTTTTTT. The variable domain in full, completed from reference TRBV5-8 and TRBJ2-2, reads EAGVTQSPTHLIKTRGQQATLRCSPISGHTSVYWYQQALGLGLQFLLWYDEGEERNRGNFPPRFSGRQFPNYSSELNVNALELEDSALYLCASSWPPPGELFFGEGSRLTVL.

The chain is built from TRBV19 and TRBJ2-6, with a possible D match to TRBD1 (5 bases). The CDR3 covers 16 residues. Trimming removed 4 bases from V and 1 base from J, with 11 bases in between. Germline V gene data show CDR1 as LNHDA and CDR2 as SQIVND (reference sequence). CDR3 sequence reads: CASSSATESGANVLTF. The CDR3, as DNA: TGTGCCAGTAGTAGTGCGACAGAATCTGGGGCCAACGTCCTGACTTTC.

The chain links TRBV27 to TRBJ2-5; possible D gene TRBD1, 5 bases. V lost 4 bases, J lost 4 bases, and 16 bases lay in between. The germline V gene has CDR1 MNHEY and CDR2 SMNVEV (reference sequence). The CDR3 has 15 residues. In DNA form, the CDR3 reads TGTGCCAGCAGTTACACCGCAGGGTACGGAGAGACCCAGTACTTC. Translating it yields CASSYTAGYGETQYF.

The J gene is TRBJ1-2, the V gene TRBV10-3, with D possibly TRBD1 on 5 matching bases. Germline V CDR1 and CDR2: ENHRY, SYGVKD. V gave up 2 bases and J gave up 1 base, with 11 bases separating them. The CDR3 spans 15 residues. In DNA, the CDR3 is TGTGCCATCAGTGAGCCGCAGGGAGGTAACTATGGCTACACCTTC. Translated: CAISEPQGGNYGYTF.

J is TRBJ1-2 and V is TRBV27; tentative D call: TRBD1 (5 bases). Trimming shortened V by 6 bases and J by 5 bases, and 13 bases separated the two germline ends. Germline CDR1 MNHEY, CDR2 SMNVEV (reference sequence). The CDR3 is 13 residues long. CDR3 residues: CASSPGRGYGYTF. Here the CDR3 DNA reads TGTGCCAGCAGCCCGGGGAGGGGATATGGCTACACCTTC.

The chain couples TRBV5-1 to TRBJ2-5; the D is unclear. The length of the CDR3 is 12 residues. V was clipped by 2 bases and J by 5 bases, with 7 bases between them. Germline-derived CDR1 and CDR2 are SGHRS and YFSETQ. The CDR3 region is CASSFSSETQYF. The DNA for the CDR3 is TGCGCCAGCAGCTTCTCGAGCGAGACCCAGTACTTC.

CDR3 region: CASSFGRAGSSYNEQFF. In DNA form, the CDR3 reads TGTGCCAGCAGCTTTGGGAGGGCGGGGAGCTCCTACAATGAGCAGTTCTTC. The V call is TRBV7-2, the J call TRBJ2-1; TRBD2 matches at 7 bases. This CDR3 spans 17 amino acids. The trim removed 3 bases at V and 0 bases at J, leaving 8 bases unmatched. Germline assignment: CDR1 SGHTA and CDR2 FQGNSA.

The chain couples TRBV2 to TRBJ2-5; D ambiguous. V lost 6 bases, J lost 1 base, and 12 bases lay in between. The germline V gene encodes CDR1 SNHLY and CDR2 FYNNEI. The CDR3 extends over 14 amino acids. The DNA for the CDR3 is TGTGCCAGCAGCCTTAGACACTTCCAAGAGACCCAGTACTTC. This codes for CASSLRHFQETQYF. Using reference TRBV2 and TRBJ2-5 for the parts outside the CDR3, the full variable domain is EPEVTQTPSHQVTQMGQEVILRCVPISNHLYFYWYRQILGQKVEFLVSFYNNEISEKSEIFDDQFSVERPDGSNFTLKIRSTKLEDSAMYFCASSLRHFQETQYFGPGTRLLVL.

A few counts support this clone. This chain links TRBV29-1 with TRBJ1-5; D may be TRBD1 (5 bases). The germline V and J ends were trimmed by 7 bases and 1 base, with 11 bases remaining between them. CDR3 length equals 13 residues. Germline values: CDR1 SQVTM, CDR2 ANQGSEA. The chain's CDR3 is CSAVEGSNQPQHF. The CDR3 nucleotides are TGCAGCGCGGTGGAGGGGAGCAATCAGCCCCAGCATTTT.

The V call is TRBV5-4, the J call TRBJ2-1, with 15 bases lining up with TRBD2. The CDR3 is 19 amino acids. The germline V gene encodes CDR1 SGHNT and CDR2 YYREEE (reference sequence). Trimming cost V 0 bases and J 0 bases; bases outside gene matches: 4. CDR3 sequence: CASSLVPGLAGGSYNEQFF. The CDR3 bases are TGTGCCAGCAGCTTGGTTCCGGGACTAGCGGGGGGCTCCTACAATGAGCAGTTCTTC. The full variable domain, with the rest looked up from reference TRBV5-4 and TRBJ2-1, is ETGVTQSPTHLIKTRGQQVTLRCSSQSGHNTVSWYQQALGQGPQFIFQYYREEENGRGNFPPRFSGLQFPNYSSELNVNALELDDSALYLCASSLVPGLAGGSYNEQFFGPGTRLTVL.

The chain is built from TRBV9 and TRBJ2-2; TRBD2 aligns across 10 bases. The germline V gene has CDR1 SGDLS and CDR2 YYNGEE. The CDR3 runs to 16 residues. The J segment lost 1 base and the V segment lost 0 bases, leaving 0 bases of the junction unmatched. The CDR3 region is CASSVGLAGNTGELFF. The DNA of the CDR3 is TGTGCCAGCAGCGTAGGACTAGCGGGGAACACCGGGGAGCTGTTTTTT.